The following is a T cell receptor beta chain sequence with its context. The data are from a study of cytotoxic CD8 clonotypes in ibrutinib-treated CLL. The wider study: Response samples were taken after a median around 11 months of treatment, range 6 to 36.

V was trimmed by 4 bases and J by 5 bases, leaving 15 bases between them. Per the germline V gene, CDR1 is SGHRS and CDR2 is YFSETQ. CDR3 length: 14 residues. Profiling relied on immunoSEQ multiplex PCR, and the TCRdb table lists in-frame clones only, not all of them. The sample includes about 130,000 clones, approximately 83% seen only once; the top ten take roughly 1.9%. This material consisted of PBMCs, taken after 24 months of ibrutinib treatment. This chain connects TRBV5-1 to TRBJ2-5; the D gene is possibly TRBD2 (7 bases). The clonotype comes from a human donor with chronic lymphocytic leukemia. For the CDR3, the DNA is TGCGCCAGCAGCCCAGCGGAGGGGGGGGAGACCCAGTACTTC. Its translation: CASSPAEGGETQYF. Looking up the rest from reference TRBV5-1 and TRBJ2-5 gives the full variable domain: KAGVTQTPRYLIKTRGQQVTLSCSPISGHRSVSWYQQTPGQGLQFLFEYFSETQRNKGNFPGRFSGRQFSNSRSEMNVSTLELGDSALYLCASSPAEGGETQYFGPGTRLLVL.